This TCR beta chain originates from a study of cytotoxic CD8 clonotypes in ibrutinib-treated CLL. Overall study context: Patients attained 25 or so partial and 2 complete responses; at median approximately 68 months, roughly 15 remained remitted while approximately 12 progressed.

Regarding this clone: The target antigen is unknown.

Study-wide findings and caveats: Public clonotypes were rare and shrank or held steady on treatment.

The method was immunoSEQ multiplex PCR; TCRdb's version includes in-frame clones alone and lacks a portion of them. The sample contains roughly 150,000 clones, under 90% of which appear only once. V gave up 5 bases and J gave up 5 bases; unmatched junction bases: 3. The CDR3 is 13 amino acids. The germline CDR1 and CDR2 sequences are SEHNR and FQNEAQ (reference sequence). The chain uses TRBV7-9 and TRBJ1-1, with 9 bases identical to TRBD1. Material: PBMCs, obtained after 24 months of ibrutinib treatment. This clonotype was sampled from a human donor with chronic lymphocytic leukemia. This CDR3 reads CASSLGQGTEAFF. As DNA, the CDR3 is TGTGCCAGCAGCCTCGGACAGGGGACTGAAGCTTTCTTT.